Presented here are 2 T cell receptor beta chains from one specimen sequenced in a study of T cells in women clearing cervical HPV infection. Sequencing was performed with immunoSEQ multiplex PCR; in TCRdb, only in-frame clones are kept and a portion is missing. Across 25,000 to 30,000 clones, the top ten clones capture less than 4% of the sample. The sequencing sample was made of blood buffy coat. The receptor source for this set is a woman aged 18-69 years with a cervical HPV16 infection that either progressed to CIN3+ or cleared (not recorded which).

Regarding this clone: One end of the junction does not line up with germline, which may come from a read error. The CDR3 end falls 3 residues outside the read, so it is completed with the germline J gene. This sequence joins TRBV4-2 and TRBJ2-3; D may be TRBD2 (6 bases). Germline CDR1 LGHNA, CDR2 YNFKEQ. This CDR3 contains 17 residues. The CDR3 sequence is CASSQEPRASSEGTQYF. The sequenced part of the CDR3 DNA is TGCGCCAGCAGCCAAGAACCAAGGGCCTCTAGCGAGGGGACG.

Details on this clone: The read falls 3 residues short of the CDR3 end, and the missing part is taken from the germline J gene. The rearrangement links TRBV10-3 to TRBJ1-5, with no clear D. The CDR3 contains 13 residues. Germline CDR1 and CDR2: ENHRY and SYGVKD. Trimming took 6 bases from V and 7 from J, leaving 13 bases between them. The covered CDR3 bases are TGTGCCATCAGCGAAGGGTTAAGACAGCCC. The encoded protein is CAISEGLRQP. The full CDR3 is CAISEGLRQPQHF.